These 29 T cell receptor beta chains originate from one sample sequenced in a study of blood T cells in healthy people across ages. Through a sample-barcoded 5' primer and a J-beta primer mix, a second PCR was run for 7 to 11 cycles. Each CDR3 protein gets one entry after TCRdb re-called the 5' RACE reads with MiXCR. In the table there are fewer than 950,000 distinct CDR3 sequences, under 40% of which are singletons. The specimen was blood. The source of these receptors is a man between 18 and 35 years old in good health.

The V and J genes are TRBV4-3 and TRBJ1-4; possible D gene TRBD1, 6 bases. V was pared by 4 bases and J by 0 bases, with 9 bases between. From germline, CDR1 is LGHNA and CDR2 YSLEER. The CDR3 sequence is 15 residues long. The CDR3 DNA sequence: TGCGCCAGCAGCCGGTACAGGGCAACTAATGAAAAACTGTTTTTT. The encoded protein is CASSRYRATNEKLFF.

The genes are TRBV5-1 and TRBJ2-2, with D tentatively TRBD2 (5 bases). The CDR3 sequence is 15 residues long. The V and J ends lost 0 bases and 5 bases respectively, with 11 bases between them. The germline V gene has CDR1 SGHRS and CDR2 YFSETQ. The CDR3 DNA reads TGCGCCAGCAGCTTGGGACACACGGGGACCGGGGAGCTGTTTTTT. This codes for CASSLGHTGTGELFF.

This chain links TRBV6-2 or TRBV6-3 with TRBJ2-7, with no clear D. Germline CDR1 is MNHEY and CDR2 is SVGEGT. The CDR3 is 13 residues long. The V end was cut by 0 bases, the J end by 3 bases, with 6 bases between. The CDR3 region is CASSYSGIYEQYF. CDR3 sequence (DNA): TGTGCCAGCAGTTACTCCGGAATCTACGAGCAGTACTTC.

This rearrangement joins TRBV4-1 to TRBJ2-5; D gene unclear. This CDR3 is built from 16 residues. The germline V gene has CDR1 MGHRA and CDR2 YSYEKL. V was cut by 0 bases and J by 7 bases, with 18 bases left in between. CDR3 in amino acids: CASSQDGAGTVGTQYF. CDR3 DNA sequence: TGCGCCAGCAGCCAAGACGGAGCCGGAACTGTTGGGACCCAGTACTTC.

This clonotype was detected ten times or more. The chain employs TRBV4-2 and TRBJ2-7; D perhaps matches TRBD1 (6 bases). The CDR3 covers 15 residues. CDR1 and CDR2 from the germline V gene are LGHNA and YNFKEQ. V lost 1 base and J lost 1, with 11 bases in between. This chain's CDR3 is CASSQGQADSYEQYF. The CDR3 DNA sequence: TGTGCCAGCAGCCAAGGACAGGCCGATTCCTACGAGCAGTACTTC.

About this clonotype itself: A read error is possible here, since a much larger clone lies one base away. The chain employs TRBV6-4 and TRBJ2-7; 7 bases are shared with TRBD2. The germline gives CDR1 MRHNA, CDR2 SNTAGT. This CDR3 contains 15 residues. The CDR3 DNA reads TGTGCCGGCAGTAAATCTTCCGGGACTAACTACGAGCAGTACTTC. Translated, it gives CAGSKSSGTNYEQYF.

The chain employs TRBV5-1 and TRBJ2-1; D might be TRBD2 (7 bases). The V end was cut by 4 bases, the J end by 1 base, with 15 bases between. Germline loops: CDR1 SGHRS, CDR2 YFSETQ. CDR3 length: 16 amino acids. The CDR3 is CASSRGASGSYNEQFF. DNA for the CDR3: TGCGCCAGCAGCCGGGGGGCTAGCGGATCCTACAATGAGCAGTTCTTC.

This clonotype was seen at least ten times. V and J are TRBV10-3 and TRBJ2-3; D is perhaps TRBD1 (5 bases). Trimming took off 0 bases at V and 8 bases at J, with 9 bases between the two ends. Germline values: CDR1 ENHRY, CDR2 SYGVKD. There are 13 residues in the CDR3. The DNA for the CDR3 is TGTGCCATCAGTGAGTCGAGTAGGGGTACGCAGTATTTT. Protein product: CAISESSRGTQYF.

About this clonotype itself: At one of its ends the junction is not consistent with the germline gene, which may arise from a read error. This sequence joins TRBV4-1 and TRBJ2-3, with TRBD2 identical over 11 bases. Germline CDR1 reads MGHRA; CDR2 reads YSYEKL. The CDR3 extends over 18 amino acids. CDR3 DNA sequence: TGCGCCAGCAGCCTGTTGGGACTAGCGGAAACTAGCACAGCTACGCAGTATTTT. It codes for CASSLLGLAETSTATQYF.

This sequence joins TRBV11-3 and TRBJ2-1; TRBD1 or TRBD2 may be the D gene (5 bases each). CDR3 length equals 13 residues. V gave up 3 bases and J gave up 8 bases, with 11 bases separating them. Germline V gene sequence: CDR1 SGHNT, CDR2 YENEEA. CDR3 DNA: TGTGCCAGCAGCTTGGGACGGTTCGATGAGCAGTTCTTC. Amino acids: CASSLGRFDEQFF.

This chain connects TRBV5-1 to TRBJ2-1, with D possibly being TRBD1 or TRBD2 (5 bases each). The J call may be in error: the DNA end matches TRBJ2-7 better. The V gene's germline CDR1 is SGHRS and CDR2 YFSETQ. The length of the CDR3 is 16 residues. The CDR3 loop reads CASSLARDLTYNEQYF. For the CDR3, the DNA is TGCGCCAGCAGCTTGGCCAGGGACCTTACTTACAATGAGCAGTACTTC.

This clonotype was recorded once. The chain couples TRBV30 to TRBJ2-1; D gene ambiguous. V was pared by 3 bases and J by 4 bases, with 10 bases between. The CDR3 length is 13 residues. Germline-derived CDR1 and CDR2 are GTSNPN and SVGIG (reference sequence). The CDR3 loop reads CAWSYRKYNEQFF. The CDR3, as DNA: TGTGCCTGGAGCTACCGAAAATACAATGAGCAGTTCTTC.

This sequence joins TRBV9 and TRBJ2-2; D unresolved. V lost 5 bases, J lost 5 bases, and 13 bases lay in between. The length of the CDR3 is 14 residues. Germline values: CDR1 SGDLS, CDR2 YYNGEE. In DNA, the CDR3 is TGTGCCAGCAGTGCGGCGGACCTTACCGGGGAGCTGTTTTTT. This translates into CASSAADLTGELFF.

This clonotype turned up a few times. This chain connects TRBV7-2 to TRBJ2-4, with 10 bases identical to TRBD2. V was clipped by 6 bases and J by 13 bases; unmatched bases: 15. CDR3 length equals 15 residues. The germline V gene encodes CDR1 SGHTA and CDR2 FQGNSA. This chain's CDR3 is CASRPALAGDGEQYF. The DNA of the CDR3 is TGTGCCAGCAGGCCAGCCCTAGCGGGAGATGGAGAGCAGTACTTC.

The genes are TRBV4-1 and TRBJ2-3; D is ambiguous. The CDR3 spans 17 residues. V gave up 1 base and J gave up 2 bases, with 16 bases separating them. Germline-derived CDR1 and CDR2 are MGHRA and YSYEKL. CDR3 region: CASSQGGASTYTDTQYF. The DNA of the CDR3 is TGCGCCAGCAGCCAAGGTGGTGCATCGACATACACAGATACGCAGTATTTT.

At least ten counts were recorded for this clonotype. The CDR3 DNA reads TGCAGCGTTGATAAGACAGATACGCAGTATTTT. Its translation is CSVDKTDTQYF. V usage is TRBV29-1 and J usage is TRBJ2-3; no firm D call. Between the trimmed V and J ends, which lost 3 bases and 3 bases, there was a span of 4 bases. The CDR3 extends over 11 amino acids. Germline V gene lookup returns CDR1 SQVTM and CDR2 ANQGSEA.

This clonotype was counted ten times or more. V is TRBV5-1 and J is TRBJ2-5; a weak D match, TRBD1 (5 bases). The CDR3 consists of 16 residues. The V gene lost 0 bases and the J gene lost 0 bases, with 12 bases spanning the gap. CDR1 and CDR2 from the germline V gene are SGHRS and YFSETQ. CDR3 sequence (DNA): TGCGCCAGCAGCTTGGGTACACAGGCCAACCAAGAGACCCAGTACTTC. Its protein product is CASSLGTQANQETQYF.

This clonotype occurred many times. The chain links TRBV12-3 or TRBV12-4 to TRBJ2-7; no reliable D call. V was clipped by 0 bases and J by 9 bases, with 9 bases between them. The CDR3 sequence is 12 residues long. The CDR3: CASSLALPGQYF. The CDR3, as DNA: TGTGCCAGCAGTTTAGCTTTGCCGGGGCAGTACTTC.

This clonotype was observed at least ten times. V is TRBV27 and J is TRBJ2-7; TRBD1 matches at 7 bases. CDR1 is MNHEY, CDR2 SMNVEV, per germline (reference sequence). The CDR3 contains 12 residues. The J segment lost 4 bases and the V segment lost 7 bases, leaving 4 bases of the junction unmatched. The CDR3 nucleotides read TGTGCCAGCACCGGGACAGATTACGAGCAGTACTTC. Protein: CASTGTDYEQYF.

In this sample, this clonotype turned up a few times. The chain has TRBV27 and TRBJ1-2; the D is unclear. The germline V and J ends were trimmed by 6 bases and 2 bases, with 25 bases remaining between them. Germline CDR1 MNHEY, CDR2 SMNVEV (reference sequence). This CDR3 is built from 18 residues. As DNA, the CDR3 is TGTGCCAGCAGCCCCTGGGGAGGATGGTTGGACCTAAACTATGGCTACACCTTC. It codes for CASSPWGGWLDLNYGYTF.

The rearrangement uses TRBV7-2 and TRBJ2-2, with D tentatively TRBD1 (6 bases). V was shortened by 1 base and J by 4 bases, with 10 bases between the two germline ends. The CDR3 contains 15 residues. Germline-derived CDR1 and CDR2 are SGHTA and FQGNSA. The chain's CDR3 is CASSLGGQITGELFF. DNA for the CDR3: TGTGCCAGCAGCTTAGGTGGACAGATCACCGGGGAGCTGTTTTTT.

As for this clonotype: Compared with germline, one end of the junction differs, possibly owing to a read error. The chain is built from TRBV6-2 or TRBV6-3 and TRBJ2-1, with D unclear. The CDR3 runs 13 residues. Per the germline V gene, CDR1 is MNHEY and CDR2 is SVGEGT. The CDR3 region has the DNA TGTGCCGGCAGTTACTCGGGTGTCAATGAGCAGTTCTTC. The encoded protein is CAGSYSGVNEQFF.

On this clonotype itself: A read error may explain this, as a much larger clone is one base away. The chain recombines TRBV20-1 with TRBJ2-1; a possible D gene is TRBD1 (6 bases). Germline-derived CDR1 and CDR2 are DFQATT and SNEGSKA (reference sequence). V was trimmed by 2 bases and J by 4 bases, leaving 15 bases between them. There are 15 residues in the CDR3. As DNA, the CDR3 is TGCAGTGCTAGAAAAGCCGGGACACCTTACAATGAGCAGTTCTTC. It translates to CSARKAGTPYNEQFF.

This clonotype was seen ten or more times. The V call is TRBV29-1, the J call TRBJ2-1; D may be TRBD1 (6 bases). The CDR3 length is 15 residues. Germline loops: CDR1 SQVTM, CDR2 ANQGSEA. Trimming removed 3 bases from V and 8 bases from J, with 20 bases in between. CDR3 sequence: CSVEGASTRRDEQFF. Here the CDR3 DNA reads TGCAGCGTTGAGGGGGCGTCTACCCGTCGGGATGAGCAGTTCTTC.

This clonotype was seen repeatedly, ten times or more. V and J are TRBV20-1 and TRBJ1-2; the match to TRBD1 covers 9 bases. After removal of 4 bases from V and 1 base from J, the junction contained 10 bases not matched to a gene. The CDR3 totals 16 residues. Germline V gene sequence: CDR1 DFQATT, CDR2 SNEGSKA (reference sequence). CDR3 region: CSATPGQGTYNYGYTF. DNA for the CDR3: TGCAGTGCTACCCCGGGACAGGGTACATATAACTATGGCTACACCTTC.

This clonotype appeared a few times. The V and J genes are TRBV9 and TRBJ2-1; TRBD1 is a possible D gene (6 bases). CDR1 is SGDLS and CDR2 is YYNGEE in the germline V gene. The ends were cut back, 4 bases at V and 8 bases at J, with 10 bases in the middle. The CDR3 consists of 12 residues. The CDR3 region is CASSTRTDEQFF. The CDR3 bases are TGTGCCAGCAGCACCCGGACAGATGAGCAGTTCTTC. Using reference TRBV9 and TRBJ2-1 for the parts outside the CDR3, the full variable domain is DSGVTQTPKHLITATGQRVTLRCSPRSGDLSVYWYQQSLDQGLQFLIQYYNGEERAKGNILERFSAQQFPDLHSELNLSSLELGDSALYFCASSTRTDEQFFGPGTRLTVL.

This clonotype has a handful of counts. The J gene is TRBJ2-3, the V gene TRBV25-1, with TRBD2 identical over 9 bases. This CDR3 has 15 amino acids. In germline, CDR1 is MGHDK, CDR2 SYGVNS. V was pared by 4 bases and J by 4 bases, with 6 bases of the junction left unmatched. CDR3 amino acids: CASSGPGLAPDTQYF. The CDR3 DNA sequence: TGTGCCAGCAGTGGGCCGGGACTAGCACCAGATACGCAGTATTTT.

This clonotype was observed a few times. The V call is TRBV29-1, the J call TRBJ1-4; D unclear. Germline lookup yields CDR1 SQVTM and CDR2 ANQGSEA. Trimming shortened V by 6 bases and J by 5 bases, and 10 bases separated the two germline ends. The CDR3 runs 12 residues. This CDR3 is CSVQSSNEKLFF. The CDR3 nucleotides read TGCAGCGTACAGAGTTCCAATGAAAAACTGTTTTTT.

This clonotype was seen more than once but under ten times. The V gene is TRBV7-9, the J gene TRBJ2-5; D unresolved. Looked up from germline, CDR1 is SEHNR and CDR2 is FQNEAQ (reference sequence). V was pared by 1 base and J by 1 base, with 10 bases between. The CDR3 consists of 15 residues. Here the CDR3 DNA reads TGTGCCAGCAGCTTAGTTGCGGCGATCCAAGAGACCCAGTACTTC. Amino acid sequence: CASSLVAAIQETQYF.